This entry features one TCR beta chain sequence. Method: immunoSEQ multiplex PCR; TCRdb's copy keeps in-frame clones and lacks some. The sample carries fewer than 200,000 clones, around nine tenths recorded once. The sample comes from a study of control samples from healthy donors and cancer patients. From germline, CDR1 is SGHAT and CDR2 FQDESV (reference sequence). The CDR3 extends over 16 amino acids. Deletions cut 4 bases from V and 0 bases from J, with 12 bases between. V gene TRBV11-1 combines with J gene TRBJ1-4; D is uncertain. The origin of this receptor is a man aged 25-45 years in good health. What was sequenced was blood. The CDR3 region has the DNA TGTGCCAGCAGCTCCAATGGACGGGCAACTAATGAAAAACTGTTTTTT. Translation gives CASSSNGRATNEKLFF.